The present entry profiles one TCR beta chain with its context. The antigen is not known. CDR1 and CDR2 from the germline V gene are MNHNS and SASEGT. This CDR3 spans 15 amino acids. J was trimmed by 3 bases and V by 5 bases; bases with no gene match: 5. PCR was performed using 60 Vbeta and 13 Jbeta primers. Profiled with immunoSEQ multiplex PCR; TCRdb holds only in-frame clones, not every one. Among hundreds of thousands of clones listed, about three quarters were seen once. The data derive from a study of cytomegalovirus exposure and HLA in healthy donors. Study results and caveats: Prediction of most subjects' HLA-A and HLA-B alleles by TCR beta sequences was reportedly accurate. Relative to equally common others, HLA-associated TCR beta chains showed greater clonal expansion in a later analysis.

The sequencing sample was made of PBMCs. V and J are TRBV6-1 and TRBJ1-3; TRBD1 aligns across 9 bases. This clonotype was obtained from a woman aged 55-70 years in good health and CMV-seropositive. The CDR3 reads CASSWTTGGGNTIYF. The DNA of the CDR3 is TGTGCCAGCAGTTGGACGACAGGGGGTGGAAACACCATATATTTT.